The entry below gives a single T cell receptor (beta chain) sequence along with its context. Its antigen is not known. TCRdb's table, derived via immunoSEQ multiplex PCR, lists solely in-frame clones and lacks some. The table has millions of clones, around 96% seen once. This CDR3 region has 12 residues. Trimming removed 6 bases at V and 5 bases at J, with 8 bases between. Germline V gene sequence: CDR1 SEHNR, CDR2 FQNEAQ (reference sequence). These data originate in a study of shared clonotypes between healthy human individuals. Overall study results and limits: Only blood was sampled, and tissue TCR repertoires likely differ from blood ones. Clonotype sharing among donors was thought likely to change with sequencing depth. Generally, naive subsets came out with larger estimated richness than memory subsets.

Naive CD8 cells lacked CD45RO and underwent positive selection for CCR7, leaving out terminally differentiated effector memory CD45RA+ cells. This receptor was obtained from a man aged 18 to 30 in good health. The rearrangement links TRBV7-9 to TRBJ2-1, with D hard to call. Sequencing was done on a sample of naive CD8+ T cells sorted from blood. The DNA for the CDR3 is TGTGCCAGCAGTTTCATAAACAATGAGCAGTTCTTC. Amino acid sequence: CASSFINNEQFF.